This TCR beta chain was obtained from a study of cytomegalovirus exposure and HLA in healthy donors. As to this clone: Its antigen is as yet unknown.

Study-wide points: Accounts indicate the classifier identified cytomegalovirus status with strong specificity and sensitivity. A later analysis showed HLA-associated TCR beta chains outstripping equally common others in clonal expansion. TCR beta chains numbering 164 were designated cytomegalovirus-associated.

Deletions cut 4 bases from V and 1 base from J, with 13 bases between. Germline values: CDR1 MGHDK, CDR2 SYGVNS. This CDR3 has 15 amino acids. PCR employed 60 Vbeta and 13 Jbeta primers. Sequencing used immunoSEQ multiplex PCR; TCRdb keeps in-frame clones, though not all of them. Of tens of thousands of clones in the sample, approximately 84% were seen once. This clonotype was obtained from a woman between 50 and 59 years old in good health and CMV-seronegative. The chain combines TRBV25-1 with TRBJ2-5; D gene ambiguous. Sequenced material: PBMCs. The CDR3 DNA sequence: TGTGCCAGCAGTGCCGTGGCCGGGTCCCAAGAGACCCAGTACTTC. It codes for CASSAVAGSQETQYF.